This TCR beta chain was profiled in a study of Ad26.COV2.S vaccination and SARS-CoV-2 variants. Study at large: The study gave Ad26.COV2.S intramuscularly, once or twice 56 days apart.

As regards this clone: Antigen: not known.

Produced via immunoSEQ multiplex PCR; TCRdb's table is partial and in-frame only. Here the sample spans about 400,000 clones, around nine tenths being singletons. Trimming removed 5 bases at V and 4 bases at J, with 15 bases between. The length of the CDR3 is 15 residues. CDR1 is MNHEY, CDR2 SMNVEV, per germline (reference sequence). Study conclusions and caveats: Participants in the vaccine arm had higher spike-specific TCR breadth; placebo recipients had lower. Researchers cautioned that TCR breadth and depth analyses may have underestimated total T cell responses.

Treatment denoted: around 19 received Ad26.COV2.S at low or high dose, single or two shots; a few received placebo; per-sample allocation not given. Material that was analyzed had been drawn on day 63 after the first vaccine or placebo injection. The origin of this receptor is a person between 18 and 59 years old who received the Ad26.COV2.S COVID-19 vaccine or a placebo. The gene calls are TRBV27 and TRBJ2-1, with unresolved D. The sample consisted of peripheral blood, taken in a trial of Ad26.COV2.S vaccine versus placebo. This CDR3 is CASSPSPGPYNEQFF. CDR3 nucleotides: TGTGCCAGCAGTCCCTCTCCTGGGCCTTACAATGAGCAGTTCTTC.